This TCR beta chain comes out of a study of healthy donors' naive CD4 and CD8 T cells. Findings of the study overall: Positive CDR3 charge linked to CD4+ cells, negative to CD8+ cells.

The CDR3 runs to 13 residues. The germline gives CDR1 MNHEY, CDR2 SMNVEV (reference sequence). V lost 9 bases and J 3 bases, leaving 12 bases between the germline ends. On this clonotype itself: Its antigen is not known.

A linear amplification protocol produced the TCR libraries from about 450 ng of total RNA. TCRdb independently ran MiXCR on the reads; one entry per CDR3 protein. The table has around 200,000 distinct CDR3 sequences, under 85% seen once. The TCR was taken from a pool of human donors in good health; the sample pools cells from several healthy donors. Input material: naive CD4+ and CD8+ T cells sorted from blood, pooled from several donors. This chain connects TRBV27 to TRBJ2-1, with D possibly being TRBD2 (6 bases). The chain's CDR3 is CASTSLGYNEQFF. The CDR3 DNA reads as TGTGCCAGTACTAGCCTTGGCTACAATGAGCAGTTCTTC.